This T cell receptor beta chain comes out of a study of identical twins. Overall study findings and caveats: Sequences that were beta out-of-frame showed weaker excess twin sharing. With abundant cord blood beta clonotypes, insertions were fewer; memory repertoires showed no such pattern.

TCRdb re-called the 5' RACE reads with MiXCR, one entry per CDR3 protein. The data contain about 500,000 distinct CDR3 sequences, roughly an eighth of them singletons. Of note for this clonotype: Its antigen remains unidentified.

These data are also associated with another study on yellow fever vaccine responses in identical twins. That work adds: Twins' vaccine T cell responses were reported to seem partly convergent and partly personalized.

This TCR was sampled from a woman younger than 35 in good health. Sequencing input: CD4+ T cells sorted from blood.

CDR3: CASSATFTDTQYF. In DNA form, the CDR3 reads TGTGCCAGCTCGGCGACCTTCACAGATACGCAGTATTTT. V and J are TRBV18 and TRBJ2-3; no firm D call. Trimming cost V 6 bases and J 2 bases, with 9 bases left between them. The length of the CDR3 is 13 residues. Germline-derived CDR1 and CDR2 are KGHSH and LQKENI.